The rows below give T cell receptor beta chains drawn from one sample of a study of Graves' ophthalmopathy and Graves' hyperthyroidism. Using its own MiXCR run on the multiplex PCR reads, TCRdb lists one record per CDR3 protein. The data hold approximately 700,000 distinct CDR3 sequences, with just over 40% observed a single time. The sample was peripheral blood. Receptors originate from an adult man with Graves' ophthalmopathy. CDR3s include the opening cysteine and the closing phenylalanine or tryptophan. The D gene is left open where the match is weak. Rows give clone size only sometimes, using once, few, many, or a class for an expanded clone.

j_call,clone_size,d_call,v_call,cdr3_nt,cdr3_aa
TRBJ1-6,-,-,TRBV25-1,TGTGCCAGCAGTGAGGGTGGCAGGCATTATTCACCCCTCCACTTT,CASSEGGRHYSPLHF
TRBJ2-7,many,TRBD1,TRBV7-8,TGTGCCAGCAGTCCGGGACAGAATTACGAGCAGTACTTC,CASSPGQNYEQYF
TRBJ1-2,many,TRBD1,TRBV12-3/TRBV12-4,TGTGCCAGCAGTCCGGCCGACAGGGTGCTCTATGGCTACACCTTC,CASSPADRVLYGYTF
TRBJ1-4,once,TRBD1,TRBV7-2,TGTGCCAGCAGCCAAGTGGACAGGACTGAAAAACTGTTTTTT,CASSQVDRTEKLFF
TRBJ2-5,-,-,TRBV12-3/TRBV12-4,TGTGCCAGCAGTTTAAACGGGGGCGCGAAGACCGTCCAGTACTTC,CASSLNGGAKTVQYF
TRBJ2-1,-,-,TRBV20-1,TGCAGTGCAGACTGGGGCGGCGAGCAGTTCTTC,CSADWGGEQFF
TRBJ2-2,few,TRBD1,TRBV11-2,TGTGCCAGCAGCTTTGGACAGGGGGCCGGGGAGCTGTTTTTT,CASSFGQGAGELFF
TRBJ2-7,-,-,TRBV5-1,TGCGCCAGCAGCACTGGACAGTTCTCCTACGAGCAGTACTTC,CASSTGQFSYEQYF
TRBJ1-4,many,-,TRBV29-1,TGCAGCGGGAGAACAACAGGTGAAAAACTGTTTTTT,CSGRTTGEKLFF
TRBJ2-7,many,-,TRBV7-2,TGTGCCAGCAGCTCCGGACGGAGCTCCTACGAGCAGTACTTC,CASSSGRSSYEQYF
TRBJ2-2,-,TRBD2,TRBV11-3,TGTGCCAGCAGCCCCCTAGCGGGGTTGAACACCGGGGAGCTGTTTTTT,CASSPLAGLNTGELFF
TRBJ2-5,many,TRBD1,TRBV5-1,TGCGCCAGCAGTTATGGACAGGGAGAGACCCAGTACTTC,CASSYGQGETQYF
TRBJ1-5,many,TRBD1,TRBV19,TGTGCCAGTGGCGGACAGGGGGGGGGTCAGCCCCAGCATTTT,CASGGQGGGQPQHF
TRBJ2-5,-,-,TRBV9,TGTGCCAGCAGCGTAGGAGGGACCCAGTACTTC,CASSVGGTQYF
TRBJ1-1,few,TRBD1,TRBV10-3,TGTGCCAGCAGTGTCGATACAGGGGGCGTTCCTGAAGCTTTCTTT,CASSVDTGGVPEAFF
TRBJ2-5,many,TRBD1,TRBV7-9,TGTGCCAGCGGCCGTCGGGCAGGGGGCGGTGAGACCCAGTACTTC,CASGRRAGGGETQYF
TRBJ2-3,-,TRBD2,TRBV20-1,TGCAGTGCTAGACTAGCGGGGGTTAGAGATACGCAGTATTTT,CSARLAGVRDTQYF
TRBJ2-7,many,TRBD2,TRBV7-2,TGTGCCAGCAGCGTCGAGGGCGGGAGCGGTACCTACGAGCAGTACTTC,CASSVEGGSGTYEQYF
TRBJ2-2,-,TRBD2,TRBV25-1,TGTGCCAGCAGCTCCGACGGACTAGCGGGAGTCCCCGGGGAGCTGTTTTTT,CASSSDGLAGVPGELFF
TRBJ2-7,-,TRBD2,TRBV7-9,TGTGCCAGCAGTGCGAAACGGGGGGGCGCCTACGAGCAGTACTTC,CASSAKRGGAYEQYF
TRBJ2-2,-,-,TRBV29-1,TGCAGCTCGGTGGACAGTTCGAACACCGGGGAGCTGTTTTTT,CSSVDSSNTGELFF
TRBJ1-4,-,TRBD1,TRBV10-3,TGTGCCAGCAGGCCAACAGGGGGCGAGAATGAAAAACTGTTTTTT,CASRPTGGENEKLFF
TRBJ1-2,-,-,TRBV7-6,TGTGCCAGCAGCCCGGGAGATAGGGCTGGGGGCTACACCTTC,CASSPGDRAGGYTF
TRBJ2-3,few,-,TRBV20-1,TGCAGTGCTGGCGGGGTTTTGACAGATACGCAGTATTTT,CSAGGVLTDTQYF
TRBJ2-1,-,TRBD2,TRBV2,TGTGCCAGCAGTGTAGTGGGACTAGAGACCTACAATGAGCAGTTCTTC,CASSVVGLETYNEQFF
TRBJ1-2,many,-,TRBV29-1,TGCAGCGTTGTTATTTCGACCCATGGCTACACCTTC,CSVVISTHGYTF
TRBJ2-7,-,TRBD1,TRBV7-9,TGTGCCAGCAGCTACCTCACAGGGGGCTCCTACGAGCAGTACTTC,CASSYLTGGSYEQYF
TRBJ1-2,many,-,TRBV24-1,TGTGCCACCAGTGAAGGGGGTGCCTATGGCTACACCTTC,CATSEGGAYGYTF
TRBJ2-7,many,TRBD2,TRBV7-8,TGTGCCAGCAGCTTAGTAGCGGGAGTACAAGAGCAGTACTTC,CASSLVAGVQEQYF
TRBJ1-3,many,-,TRBV7-8,TGTGCCAGCAGCTCGGGAGCCTCTGGAAACACCATATATTTT,CASSSGASGNTIYF
TRBJ1-5,few,-,TRBV9,TGTGCCAGCAGCCAAGTTCCAGGATCGGAAGATCAGCCCCAGCATTTT,CASSQVPGSEDQPQHF
TRBJ2-7,-,-,TRBV19,TGTGCCAGTGGGATGTTGGAGGCTGTCTACGAGCAGTACTTC,CASGMLEAVYEQYF
TRBJ1-2,many,-,TRBV2,TGTGCCAGCACCGGAGCAGCTGCAGGGGGCTACACCTTC,CASTGAAAGGYTF
TRBJ2-5,-,-,TRBV7-8,TGTGCCAGCAGCTTAGGTGCGGGACTCCAAGGGACCCAGTACTTC,CASSLGAGLQGTQYF
TRBJ1-1,-,-,TRBV4-2,TGTGCCAGCAGCCAAGGCCCTAAGAGGGGGAGTCGCACTGAAGCTTTCTTT,CASSQGPKRGSRTEAFF
TRBJ2-2,-,-,TRBV7-3,TGTGCCAGCAGCTTAGGTGACGGGAACACCGGGGAGCTGTTTTTT,CASSLGDGNTGELFF
TRBJ2-5,many,-,TRBV7-2,TGTGCCAGCAGCTTAGGTGACCACCAAGAGACCCAGTACTTC,CASSLGDHQETQYF
TRBJ1-2,few,-,TRBV7-9,TGTGCCAGCAGGGGGACGTGGGAAGGTTACACCTTC,CASRGTWEGYTF
TRBJ2-7,-,TRBD2,TRBV5-1,TGCGCCAGCAGCTTGGCCCCTAGCGGGATTGTTTACGAGCAGTACTTC,CASSLAPSGIVYEQYF
TRBJ1-1,-,-,TRBV25-1,TGTGCTAGCTTACAGGGTGGGACTGAAGCTTTCTTT,CASLQGGTEAFF
TRBJ2-3,-,TRBD2,TRBV11-1,TGTGCCAGCAGCTTAATCCTAGCGGGGGCCACCATCACAGATACGCAGTATTTT,CASSLILAGATITDTQYF
TRBJ1-2,many,-,TRBV19,TGTGCCAGTAGTAGCAACTCGGCTGCAGGCTACACCTTC,CASSSNSAAGYTF